A single sample is the source of the 31 T cell receptor beta chains below, sequenced in a study of blood T cells in healthy people across ages. For the second PCR, which ran for roughly 6 to 12 cycles, a sample-barcoded 5' primer and a J-beta primer mix were used. TCRdb passed the 5' RACE reads through MiXCR, listing each CDR3 protein once. The table records under 1,100,000 distinct CDR3 sequences, 25% of them present only once. These data also formed part of another study, on T cells of mothers and their children.

Sample: blood. Receptors originate from a girl aged 2 to 10 in good health.

This chain links TRBV15 with TRBJ2-3, with 11 bases aligning to TRBD2. With 1 base clipped from V and 5 bases from J, the junction kept 5 bases outside the gene matches. Germline values: CDR1 LNHNV, CDR2 YYDKDF (reference sequence). The CDR3 sequence is 16 residues long. Here the CDR3 reads CATSRGTSGRIDTQYF. CDR3 bases: TGTGCCACCAGCAGAGGGACTAGCGGGCGCATAGATACGCAGTATTTT.

There are a few counts of this clonotype. J is TRBJ2-1 and V is TRBV20-1; 8 positions agree with TRBD2. CDR1 and CDR2 from the germline V gene are DFQATT and SNEGSKA (reference sequence). There are 13 residues in the CDR3. V shed 4 bases, J shed 7 bases, and the junction held 6 bases outside the gene matches. This CDR3 is CSAISGMRNEQFF. Written as DNA, the CDR3 is TGCAGTGCTATTAGCGGGATGCGGAATGAGCAGTTCTTC.

This clonotype came up a few times. The chain carries TRBV4-3 and TRBJ1-2, with D possibly matching TRBD1 (5 bases). V lost 0 bases, J lost 11 bases, and 13 bases lay in between. Looked up from germline, CDR1 is LGHNA and CDR2 is YSLEER. The CDR3 length is 13 residues. CDR3 nucleotides: TGCGCCAGCAGCCAAGAACGGTCGACAGCATACACCTTC. It codes for CASSQERSTAYTF.

J is TRBJ1-2 and V is TRBV12-3 or TRBV12-4; D is uncertain. CDR3 length: 11 amino acids. V gave up 3 bases and J gave up 6 bases, with 5 bases separating them. The CDR3 loop reads CASSFYHGYTF. As DNA, the CDR3 is TGTGCCAGCAGTTTTTATCATGGCTACACCTTC.

V is TRBV7-9 and J is TRBJ2-5; TRBD1 is a possible D gene (5 bases). This CDR3 is built from 14 residues. V lost 3 bases to trimming and J lost 5 bases, with 13 bases between them. Germline V gives CDR1 SEHNR, CDR2 FQNEAQ (reference sequence). CDR3 sequence: CASSLHQGQETQYF. CDR3 bases: TGTGCCAGCAGCTTGCACCAGGGCCAGGAGACCCAGTACTTC.

V is TRBV11-2 and J is TRBJ2-5; possible D gene TRBD1, 6 bases. V was pared by 1 base and J by 5 bases, with 11 bases between. This CDR3 has 14 residues. Looked up from germline, CDR1 is SGHAT and CDR2 is FQNNGV. This chain's CDR3 is CASSLVNQGETQYF. CDR3 sequence (DNA): TGTGCCAGCAGCTTAGTAAATCAGGGGGAGACCCAGTACTTC.

This sequence joins TRBV20-1 and TRBJ2-5, with D possibly matching TRBD1 (5 bases). The germline V gene encodes CDR1 DFQATT and CDR2 SNEGSKA (reference sequence). The CDR3 is 12 amino acids. The V and J ends lost 6 bases and 2 bases respectively, with 10 bases between them. CDR3: CSAPDMQETQYF. The CDR3 nucleotides read TGCAGTGCGCCGGACATGCAAGAGACCCAGTACTTC.

This clonotype showed up just a few times. The rearrangement uses TRBV20-1 and TRBJ2-4; TRBD2 matches 9 bases. CDR1 DFQATT and CDR2 SNEGSKA come from the germline V gene (reference sequence). The CDR3 is 14 residues long. The V gene end was trimmed by 6 bases and the J gene end by 5 bases; junction bases not matched to a gene: 8. CDR3 bases: TGCAGTGCCATCCCCCGGACTAGCGAAAACATTCAGTACTTC. Translation gives CSAIPRTSENIQYF.

This clonotype appeared a few times. The rearrangement joins TRBV19 to TRBJ2-1; 10 nucleotides match TRBD2. Germline CDR1 and CDR2: LNHDA and SQIVND (reference sequence). V gave up 5 bases and J gave up 6 bases; unmatched junction bases: 4. The CDR3 extends over 14 amino acids. In DNA, the CDR3 is TGTGCCAGTAGTCGACTAGCGGGTTTCAATGAGCAGTTCTTC. Translating it yields CASSRLAGFNEQFF.

The table lists this clonotype with a few counts. This chain connects TRBV4-1 to TRBJ2-1; D may be TRBD2 (5 bases). The germline V and J ends were trimmed by 2 bases and 1 base, with 12 bases remaining between them. Germline CDR1 is MGHRA and CDR2 is YSYEKL. This CDR3 region has 16 residues. CDR3 sequence: CASSQPTRGSYNEQFF. In DNA form, the CDR3 reads TGCGCCAGCAGCCAACCTACTAGAGGATCCTACAATGAGCAGTTCTTC.

J is TRBJ1-6 and V is TRBV25-1, with D hard to call. Germline V lookup: CDR1 MGHDK, CDR2 SYGVNS. V was pared by 1 base and J by 7 bases, with 8 bases between. The CDR3 covers 14 residues. CDR3 protein: CASSELWANSPLHF. Written as DNA, the CDR3 is TGTGCCAGCAGTGAATTATGGGCAAATTCACCCCTCCACTTT.

On this clonotype itself: Compared with germline, one end of the junction differs, possibly owing to a read error. The rearrangement joins TRBV2 to TRBJ2-1, with D tentatively TRBD2 (6 bases). Germline V lookup: CDR1 SNHLY, CDR2 FYNNEI. This CDR3 comprises 14 residues. In nucleotides, the CDR3 is TGTGCCAGCAGGCGGGAAGGTGTAATCGATGAGCACTTCTTC. Its translation: CASRREGVIDEHFF.

The V call is TRBV27, the J call TRBJ1-2, with a possible D match to TRBD1 (5 bases). CDR1 and CDR2 (germline): MNHEY, SMNVEV (reference sequence). This CDR3 comprises 12 residues. In nucleotides, the CDR3 is TGTGCTGCGGGGCAGCCATTCTATGGCTACACCTTC. The encoded protein is CAAGQPFYGYTF.

The rearrangement links TRBV28 to TRBJ2-3; the D is unclear. Germline CDR1 and CDR2: MDHEN and SYDVKM. Trimming removed 3 bases from V and 4 bases from J, with 8 bases in between. The CDR3 runs to 13 residues. The CDR3 nucleotides are TGTGCCAGCAGTTTTAACCCCCCAGATACGCAGTATTTT. Translating gives CASSFNPPDTQYF.

This clonotype was detected a few times. In DNA, the CDR3 is TGTGCCAGCAGTTACTACAAAGGACAGGCCTATGGCTACACCTTC. Residues: CASSYYKGQAYGYTF. The V call is TRBV6-5, the J call TRBJ1-2, with 7 bases fitting TRBD1. The CDR3 length is 15 residues. Germline assignment: CDR1 MNHEY and CDR2 SVGAGI. With 1 base clipped from V and 4 bases from J, the junction kept 6 bases outside the gene matches.

This rearrangement joins TRBV20-1 to TRBJ2-1, with 7 bases matching TRBD1. This CDR3 comprises 15 residues. The germline CDR1 and CDR2 sequences are DFQATT and SNEGSKA (reference sequence). The V and J ends lost 5 bases and 0 bases, in that order; junction bases with no gene match: 7. The CDR3 loop reads CSAPGQLSSYNEQFF. DNA for the CDR3: TGCAGTGCTCCGGGACAGCTAAGCTCCTACAATGAGCAGTTCTTC.

This clonotype has only a few counts. The chain recombines TRBV28 with TRBJ2-5; D uncertain. Per the germline V gene, CDR1 is MDHEN and CDR2 is SYDVKM. The length of the CDR3 is 14 residues. V was clipped by 8 bases and J by 1 base, with 14 bases between them. The CDR3 here is CASLPVRIQETQYF. The CDR3 DNA is TGTGCCAGCCTCCCTGTGCGGATCCAAGAGACCCAGTACTTC.

The chain uses TRBV20-1 and TRBJ2-1; 7 positions agree with TRBD2. CDR1 is DFQATT, CDR2 SNEGSKA, per germline (reference sequence). The CDR3 runs 18 residues. V lost 0 bases and J lost 0; bases outside the gene matches: 11. CDR3 bases: TGCAGTGCTAGAGATAACGCGGGGGACCTTCGCTCCTACAATGAGCAGTTCTTC. Protein: CSARDNAGDLRSYNEQFF.

V and J are TRBV7-9 and TRBJ1-1, with TRBD1 identical over 7 bases. CDR3 length: 17 residues. Germline trimming cut 1 base from V and 1 base from J; bases unmatched to any gene: 9. Germline V lookup: CDR1 SEHNR, CDR2 FQNEAQ (reference sequence). The CDR3 spells CASSLEWRTGENTEAFF. CDR3 in DNA: TGTGCCAGCAGCTTAGAGTGGCGCACAGGGGAGAACACTGAAGCTTTCTTT.

This chain connects TRBV12-3 or TRBV12-4 to TRBJ1-2; tentative D call: TRBD1 (6 bases). The CDR3 is 18 residues long. With 6 bases removed from V and 5 bases from J, the gap between germline ends came to 28 bases. CDR3 DNA: TGTGCCAGCAGGAAAACCGGGACACGGATTATGGCCCTTTATGGCTACACCTTC. It encodes CASRKTGTRIMALYGYTF.

This clonotype was found once. The V gene is TRBV7-3, the J gene TRBJ2-4; D is undetermined. V was pared by 8 bases and J by 3 bases, with 17 bases between. This CDR3 has 15 amino acids. Germline V gene sequence: CDR1 SGHTA, CDR2 FQGTGA. The CDR3 bases are TGTGCCAGCCCCCCACCGACGGTTTACAAAAACATTCAGTACTTC. This encodes CASPPPTVYKNIQYF.

The rearrangement uses TRBV4-2 and TRBJ2-3; 8 bases map to TRBD1. The CDR3 consists of 17 residues. Trimming at V came to 4 bases and at J to 0 bases, leaving 9 bases not matched to a gene. Germline assignment: CDR1 LGHNA and CDR2 YNFKEQ. CDR3 bases: TGTGCCAGCAGCCCGGGACAGGCTCTACCTAGCACAGATACGCAGTATTTT. It translates to CASSPGQALPSTDTQYF.

About this clonotype: Germline and junction disagree at one end, which may indicate a read error. This chain joins TRBV13 and TRBJ1-2; the D gene is possibly TRBD1 (6 bases). This CDR3 has 14 amino acids. In germline, CDR1 is PRHDT, CDR2 FYEKMQ (reference sequence). The CDR3, as DNA: TGTGCCAGCAGCGCCGAACGGGACAACTATGGCTACATCTTC. Amino acid sequence: CASSAERDNYGYIF.

This clonotype was detected only a few times. V gene TRBV5-1 combines with J gene TRBJ1-1; D might be TRBD1 (6 bases). The CDR3 has 15 residues. Germline V gene lookup returns CDR1 SGHRS and CDR2 YFSETQ. V gave up 4 bases and J gave up 3 bases, with 16 bases separating them. Here the CDR3 DNA reads TGCGCCAGCAGCAGATTACAGGGTTCGGACACTGAAGCTTTCTTT. This sequence encodes CASSRLQGSDTEAFF.

This chain connects TRBV7-9 to TRBJ2-2; 11 bases are shared with TRBD2. V dropped 4 bases and J dropped 3; count of bases not matched to a gene: 10. The CDR3 runs 18 residues. CDR1 and CDR2 (germline): SEHNR, FQNEAQ (reference sequence). This CDR3 reads CASSSRSLAGDYTGELFF. CDR3 sequence (DNA): TGTGCCAGCAGCTCTCGTTCACTAGCGGGGGACTACACCGGGGAGCTGTTTTTT.

The chain carries TRBV4-1 and TRBJ2-3, with D perhaps TRBD1 (6 bases). CDR1 MGHRA and CDR2 YSYEKL come from the germline V gene. The CDR3 runs to 16 residues. Trimming cost V 2 bases and J 2 bases, with 14 bases left between them. CDR3 amino acids: CASSQIQGRYTDTQYF. The CDR3 DNA reads TGCGCCAGCAGCCAAATACAGGGCCGATACACAGATACGCAGTATTTT.

The CDR3 loop reads CASSSLGGGRTSGNTIYF. The CDR3 nucleotides read TGTGCCAGCAGCTCCCTGGGTGGGGGACGAACTTCTGGAAACACCATATATTTT. This chain connects TRBV7-9 to TRBJ1-3; weak D call: TRBD1 (5 bases). The CDR3 contains 18 residues. Germline lookup yields CDR1 SEHNR and CDR2 FQNEAQ (reference sequence). V was shortened by 4 bases and J by 1 base, with 20 bases between the two germline ends.

Turning to this clonotype: At one of its ends the junction is not consistent with the germline gene, which may arise from a read error. CDR3 residues: CASSLRAWDTEAFF. The CDR3, as DNA: TGTGCCAGCAGCTTAAGGGCGTGGGACACTGAAGCCTTCTTT. This chain connects TRBV7-2 to TRBJ1-1; D perhaps matches TRBD1 (6 bases). Germline assignment: CDR1 SGHTA and CDR2 FQGNSA. The CDR3 covers 14 residues.

In its sample, this clonotype was seen a few times. V and J are TRBV4-1 and TRBJ1-2; perhaps TRBD1 as D (6 bases). V lost 0 bases to trimming and J lost 6 bases, with 14 bases between them. The CDR3 is 15 amino acids. CDR1 is MGHRA and CDR2 is YSYEKL in the germline V gene. DNA for the CDR3: TGCGCCAGCAGCCAAGATCCCAACAGGGACCATGGCTACACCTTC. Translated: CASSQDPNRDHGYTF.

This chain uses TRBV6-6 with TRBJ2-1, with 9 bases identical to TRBD1. Germline V gene sequence: CDR1 MNHNY, CDR2 SVGAGI (reference sequence). The CDR3 is 15 amino acids. The V segment lost 7 bases and the J segment 8 bases; nucleotides outside the gene matches: 12. CDR3 coding DNA: TGTGCCAGCATGGGTCCGGGACAGGGTATCTATGAGCAGTTCTTC. This sequence encodes CASMGPGQGIYEQFF.

This clonotype was detected a few times. This chain connects TRBV20-1 to TRBJ1-1; D is possibly TRBD1 (5 bases). With 3 bases removed from V and 1 base from J, the gap between germline ends came to 9 bases. Per germline, CDR1 DFQATT and CDR2 SNEGSKA (reference sequence). The CDR3 has 13 amino acids. The CDR3 loop is CSASGHSNTEAFF. For the CDR3, the DNA is TGCAGTGCTAGTGGACACTCGAACACTGAAGCTTTCTTT.